This is a list of T cell receptor beta chains from one sample in a study of OX40 agonist ivuxolimab in advanced cancers. Method: immunoSEQ multiplex PCR; TCRdb's copy keeps in-frame clones and lacks some. The table includes some 100,000 clones, about nine tenths detected once. The sequencing used CD4+ or CD8+ T cells sorted from blood, collected in a trial of the OX40 agonist ivuxolimab. Every receptor here comes from an adult with an advanced solid tumor such as melanoma, head and neck, liver or kidney cancer. Each CDR3 is given with its conserved first and last residue. The order of the fields is J gene, clone size, D gene, V gene, CDR3 DNA, CDR3 protein. The D gene is left open where the match is weak. The size of a clone is reported for some rows only, either as once, few or many, or as a class for expanded clones.

j_gene: TRBJ2-1
abundance: once
d_gene: TRBD2
v_gene: TRBV6-5
CDR3nt: TGTGCCAGCAGCCCAAGGACTAGCGGGAGCGATGAGCAGTTCTTC
CDR3aa: CASSPRTSGSDEQFF

j_gene: TRBJ2-3
abundance: .
d_gene: TRBD2
v_gene: TRBV27
CDR3nt: TGTGCCAGCAGTTTATACTCTAGCGGGAGACCCGCCACAGATACGCAGTATTTT
CDR3aa: CASSLYSSGRPATDTQYF

j_gene: TRBJ2-5
abundance: .
d_gene: TRBD2
v_gene: TRBV14
CDR3nt: TGTGCCAGCAGCCCGCTTGGAAGCGGGGGGGAGACCCAGTACTTC
CDR3aa: CASSPLGSGGETQYF

j_gene: TRBJ2-2
abundance: .
d_gene: .
v_gene: TRBV9
CDR3nt: TGTGCCAGCAGCGGGAGTACGAGCACCGGGGAGCTGTTTTTT
CDR3aa: CASSGSTSTGELFF

j_gene: TRBJ2-7
abundance: .
d_gene: .
v_gene: TRBV5-6
CDR3nt: TGTGCCAGCAGCTTACAGGGAGTGAACTCCTACGAGCAGTACTTC
CDR3aa: CASSLQGVNSYEQYF

j_gene: TRBJ1-5
abundance: .
d_gene: .
v_gene: TRBV19
CDR3nt: TGTGCCAGTAGTATTAAGGGAGGAGGAAGCAATCAGCCCCAGCATTTT
CDR3aa: CASSIKGGGSNQPQHF

j_gene: TRBJ1-5
abundance: .
d_gene: .
v_gene: TRBV2
CDR3nt: TGTGCCAGCAGAAAAGGTTGGCAGGGAGGTCAGCCCCAGCATTTT
CDR3aa: CASRKGWQGGQPQHF

j_gene: TRBJ1-2
abundance: few
d_gene: TRBD1
v_gene: TRBV5-1
CDR3nt: TGCGCCAGCAGCACCGAAGGGGACAGGCCCCACTATGGCTACACCTTC
CDR3aa: CASSTEGDRPHYGYTF

j_gene: TRBJ2-7
abundance: .
d_gene: .
v_gene: TRBV6-1
CDR3nt: TGTGCCAGCAGTGAAGGTAAAGGTTGGTCCTTTAGCGGCAGCCACTTC
CDR3aa: CASSEGKGWSFSGSHF

j_gene: TRBJ1-4
abundance: .
d_gene: .
v_gene: TRBV7-2
CDR3nt: TGTGCCAGCAGCTTATCGCATCAGGGCAGTAATGAAAAACTGTTTTTT
CDR3aa: CASSLSHQGSNEKLFF

j_gene: TRBJ2-1
abundance: .
d_gene: TRBD2
v_gene: TRBV28
CDR3nt: TGTGCCAGCAGTACCTCCGGGACTAGCGGGAGTTATGAGCAGTTCTTC
CDR3aa: CASSTSGTSGSYEQFF

j_gene: TRBJ2-2
abundance: .
d_gene: .
v_gene: TRBV5-1
CDR3nt: TGCGCCAGCAGCTCTTACCCCGCCGGGGAGCTGTTTTTT
CDR3aa: CASSSYPAGELFF

j_gene: TRBJ2-3
abundance: .
d_gene: TRBD2
v_gene: TRBV5-1
CDR3nt: TGCGCCAGCAGCTTTTCGGGAGGAAGCACAGATACGCAGTATTTT
CDR3aa: CASSFSGGSTDTQYF

j_gene: TRBJ2-7
abundance: .
d_gene: TRBD1
v_gene: TRBV28
CDR3nt: TGTGCCAGCAGTCCGGGGACAGGACGTTTCTACGAGCAGTACTTC
CDR3aa: CASSPGTGRFYEQYF

j_gene: TRBJ1-5
abundance: .
d_gene: .
v_gene: TRBV10-2
CDR3nt: TGCGCCAGCAGTCAGAATAGCAATCAGCCCCAGCATTTT
CDR3aa: CASSQNSNQPQHF

j_gene: TRBJ2-7
abundance: .
d_gene: TRBD1
v_gene: TRBV6-6
CDR3nt: TGTGCCAGCAGGGGGACAGCAGAGCAGTACTTC
CDR3aa: CASRGTAEQYF

j_gene: TRBJ2-1
abundance: .
d_gene: TRBD2
v_gene: TRBV14
CDR3nt: TGTGCCAGCAGCCAACCAGCGGGGGTGGCCTACAATGAGCAGTTCTTC
CDR3aa: CASSQPAGVAYNEQFF

j_gene: TRBJ2-1
abundance: .
d_gene: TRBD2
v_gene: TRBV11-3
CDR3nt: TGTGCCAGCAGCTTATTTAGCGGGAGTGGAAATGAGCAGTTCTTC
CDR3aa: CASSLFSGSGNEQFF

j_gene: TRBJ2-7
abundance: .
d_gene: TRBD2
v_gene: TRBV6-5
CDR3nt: TGTGCCAGCCAGAAAGCGGGGCGGTCCTACGAGCAGTACTTC
CDR3aa: CASQKAGRSYEQYF

j_gene: TRBJ2-7
abundance: once
d_gene: TRBD1
v_gene: TRBV9
CDR3nt: TGTGCCAGCAGCTTCGGGACAGTCAACACCTACGAGCAGTACTTC
CDR3aa: CASSFGTVNTYEQYF

j_gene: TRBJ2-1
abundance: .
d_gene: .
v_gene: TRBV7-2
CDR3nt: TGTGCCAGCAGCTTCGCTAGCGCCGAGCAGTTCTTC
CDR3aa: CASSFASAEQFF

j_gene: TRBJ2-7
abundance: .
d_gene: TRBD2
v_gene: TRBV6-6
CDR3nt: TGTGCCAGCAGTTGGGGGGGAGAGAGAGACTACGAGCAGTACTTC
CDR3aa: CASSWGGERDYEQYF

j_gene: TRBJ2-7
abundance: .
d_gene: .
v_gene: TRBV4-2
CDR3nt: TGTGCCAGCAGCCAAGGCCTAGCGATTTCCTACGAGCAGTACTTC
CDR3aa: CASSQGLAISYEQYF

j_gene: TRBJ2-1
abundance: .
d_gene: .
v_gene: TRBV5-1
CDR3nt: TGCGCCAGCAGCTTGGGGGGCAGGGGTTCCTCCTACAATGAGCAGTTCTTC
CDR3aa: CASSLGGRGSSYNEQFF

j_gene: TRBJ2-2
abundance: .
d_gene: .
v_gene: TRBV10-2
CDR3nt: TGCGCCAGCAGTGACTTATTAGCTACGAACACCGGGGAGCTGTTTTTT
CDR3aa: CASSDLLATNTGELFF

j_gene: TRBJ2-7
abundance: .
d_gene: .
v_gene: TRBV7-2
CDR3nt: TGTGCCAGCAGCCTACATCGCTCCTACGAGCAGTACTTC
CDR3aa: CASSLHRSYEQYF

j_gene: TRBJ1-1
abundance: .
d_gene: .
v_gene: TRBV28
CDR3nt: TGTGCCAGCAGTTTAAGGCGTCCGGCCTCTGAAGCTTTCTTT
CDR3aa: CASSLRRPASEAFF